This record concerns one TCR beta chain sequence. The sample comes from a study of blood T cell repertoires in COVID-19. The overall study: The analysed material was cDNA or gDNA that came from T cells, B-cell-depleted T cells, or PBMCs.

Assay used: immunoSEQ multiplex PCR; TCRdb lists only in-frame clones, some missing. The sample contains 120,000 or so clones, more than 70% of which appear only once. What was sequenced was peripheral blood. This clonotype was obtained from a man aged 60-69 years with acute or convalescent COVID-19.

The CDR3 nucleotides read TGCGCCAGCAGCATTGGGACAGCCCTCTCCTACAATGAGCAGTTCTTC. Encoded protein: CASSIGTALSYNEQFF. This chain connects TRBV5-1 to TRBJ2-1, with 7 nucleotides matching TRBD1. The germline CDR1 and CDR2 sequences are SGHRS and YFSETQ. The V and J ends lost 4 bases and 0 bases, in that order; junction bases with no gene match: 7. CDR3 length equals 16 residues.